These T cell receptor beta chains were read from a single sample in a study of memory CD4+ T cells and cytomegalovirus serostatus. Only in-frame clones appear in the TCRdb table, and some are missing; sequencing was by immunoSEQ multiplex PCR. The sample has 85,000 to 100,000 clones, under 90% seen once. The material sequenced was memory CD4+ T cells from blood. These receptors were collected from an adult in good health and CMV-seropositive. Each CDR3 is given with its conserved first and last residue. The D gene is left open where the match is weak. Size is stated for part of the rows, as once, few or many counts, or as a class when the clone is expanded.

size: -; J: TRBJ1-2; V: TRBV7-9; D: -; CDR3: CASSLSAGNYGYTF; DNA: TGTGCCAGCAGCTTATCGGCAGGGAACTATGGCTACACCTTC
size: -; J: TRBJ2-3; V: TRBV28; D: -; CDR3: CASSLSSAGTDTQYF; DNA: TGTGCCAGCAGTTTGAGTAGCGCAGGCACAGATACGCAGTATTTT
size: few; J: TRBJ1-1; V: TRBV5-1; D: -; CDR3: CASSLGAGVNTEAFF; DNA: TGCGCCAGCAGCTTGGGTGCGGGGGTGAACACTGAAGCTTTCTTT
size: -; J: TRBJ1-5; V: TRBV28; D: -; CDR3: CASSLSQFAQPQHF; DNA: TGTGCCAGCAGTCTAAGCCAATTCGCTCAGCCCCAGCATTTT
size: -; J: TRBJ2-3; V: TRBV19; D: -; CDR3: CASSIGGTDTQYF; DNA: TGTGCCAGTAGTATTGGGGGGACAGATACGCAGTATTTT
size: -; J: TRBJ2-3; V: TRBV5-1; D: -; CDR3: CASSLITPSTDTQYF; DNA: TGCGCCAGCAGCCTCATTACGCCTAGCACAGATACGCAGTATTTT
size: -; J: TRBJ2-1; V: TRBV11-1; D: -; CDR3: CASSWETAYNEQFF; DNA: TGTGCCAGCAGCTGGGAGACAGCCTACAATGAGCAGTTCTTC
size: -; J: TRBJ2-1; V: TRBV9; D: -; CDR3: CASGKRYNEQFF; DNA: TGTGCCAGTGGGAAGCGGTACAATGAGCAGTTCTTC
size: -; J: TRBJ1-1; V: TRBV30; D: -; CDR3: CAWSRTEVTEAFF; DNA: TGTGCCTGGAGTCGGACAGAGGTCACTGAAGCTTTCTTT
size: -; J: TRBJ1-2; V: TRBV6-6; D: TRBD1; CDR3: CASSSGQGNGYTF; DNA: TGTGCCAGCAGCTCGGGACAGGGGAACGGCTACACCTTC
size: -; J: TRBJ1-2; V: TRBV5-1; D: -; CDR3: CASSPIGDYGYTF; DNA: TGCGCCAGCAGCCCTATAGGAGACTATGGCTACACCTTC
size: -; J: TRBJ2-7; V: TRBV20-1; D: -; CDR3: CSVDSYEQYF; DNA: TGCAGTGTTGACTCCTACGAGCAGTACTTC
size: -; J: TRBJ1-3; V: TRBV2; D: -; CDR3: CASKWDPGNTIYF; DNA: TGTGCCAGCAAGTGGGACCCTGGAAACACCATATATTTT
size: -; J: TRBJ2-7; V: TRBV29-1; D: -; CDR3: CSVAKRQGGHEQYF; DNA: TGCAGCGTTGCGAAACGACAGGGAGGCCACGAGCAGTACTTC
size: -; J: TRBJ1-4; V: TRBV5-1; D: TRBD1; CDR3: CASSVSGGRSEKLFF; DNA: TGCGCCAGCAGCGTCTCAGGGGGCCGAAGTGAAAAACTGTTTTTT